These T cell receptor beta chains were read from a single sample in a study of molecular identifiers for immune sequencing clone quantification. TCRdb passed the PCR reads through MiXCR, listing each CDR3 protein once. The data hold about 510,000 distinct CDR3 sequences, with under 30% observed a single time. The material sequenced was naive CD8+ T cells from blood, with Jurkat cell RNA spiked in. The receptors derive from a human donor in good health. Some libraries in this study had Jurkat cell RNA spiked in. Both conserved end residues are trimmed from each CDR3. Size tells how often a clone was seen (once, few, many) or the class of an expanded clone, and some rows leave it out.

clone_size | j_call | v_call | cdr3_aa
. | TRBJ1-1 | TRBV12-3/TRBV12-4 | ASIGEGKNTEAF
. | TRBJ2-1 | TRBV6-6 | ASILLAGGYDEQF
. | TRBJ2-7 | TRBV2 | ASHDGGLPYEQY
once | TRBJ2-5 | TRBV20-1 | SASGVGRLETQY
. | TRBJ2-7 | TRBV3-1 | ASSHPGTGTIEQY
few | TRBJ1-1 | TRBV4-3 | ASSQGAGVNTEAF
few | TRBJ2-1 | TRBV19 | ASSIASRGFSDEQF
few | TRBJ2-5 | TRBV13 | ASSPTGDPQETQY
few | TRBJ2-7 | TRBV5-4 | ASSGGTGTGYEQY
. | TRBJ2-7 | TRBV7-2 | ASSLGAGETYEQY